These 31 T cell receptor beta chains were sequenced from one sample in a study of CD8 T cells in ankylosing spondylitis. Findings and caveats of the study: The study identified a TCR beta motif of several highly homologous variants that appeared characteristic of ankylosing spondylitis blood.

No antigen is known for these receptors. TCRdb recomputed calls from the 5' RACE reads with MiXCR, one row per CDR3 protein. The sample contains around 540,000 distinct CDR3 sequences, about 12% of which appear only once. Sequenced sample: blood, either unsorted or a sorted T cell fraction (not recorded which). All receptors come from a male donor with ankylosing spondylitis.

This clonotype was detected many times. The rearrangement joins TRBV7-2 to TRBJ2-1; D gene unclear. The germline CDR1 and CDR2 sequences are SGHTA and FQGNSA. The germline V and J ends were trimmed by 2 bases and 1 base, with 12 bases remaining between them. The CDR3 runs 16 residues. This chain's CDR3 is CASSLPPVGSYNEQFF. The CDR3 coding sequence is TGTGCCAGCAGCTTACCCCCAGTTGGGTCCTACAATGAGCAGTTCTTC. Variable domain in full (rest from reference TRBV7-2 and TRBJ2-1): GAGVSQSPSNKVTEKGKDVELRCDPISGHTALYWYRQSLGQGLEFLIYFQGNSAPDKSGLPSDRFSAERTGGSVSTLTIQRTQQEDSAVYLCASSLPPVGSYNEQFFGPGTRLTVL.

This clonotype has only a few counts. J is TRBJ2-1 and V is TRBV20-1; a possible D gene is TRBD2 (6 bases). This CDR3 has 12 residues. Per the germline V gene, CDR1 is DFQATT and CDR2 is SNEGSKA (reference sequence). Trimming left V 1 base short and J 12 bases short, with 13 bases between. The CDR3 DNA sequence: TGCAGTGCTAGAGCCGGGGGAGGAGGGCAGTTCTTC. The encoded protein is CSARAGGGGQFF.

There are a few counts of this clonotype. V usage is TRBV20-1 and J usage is TRBJ1-2; D remains ambiguous. Trimming took off 3 bases at V and 4 bases at J, with 15 bases between the two ends. Germline lookup yields CDR1 DFQATT and CDR2 SNEGSKA (reference sequence). The CDR3 covers 14 residues. CDR3 sequence: CSASDPRLIYGYTF. In nucleotides, the CDR3 is TGCAGTGCTAGTGACCCCCGATTAATCTATGGCTACACCTTC.

V usage is TRBV12-3 or TRBV12-4 and J usage is TRBJ1-2, with 7 bases aligning to TRBD1. Unmatched junction bases numbered 9, after V lost 6 bases and J lost 8 bases. This CDR3 has 13 amino acids. This chain's CDR3 is CASSPTGRRGYTF. CDR3 coding DNA: TGTGCCAGCAGCCCGACAGGGCGTAGAGGCTACACCTTC.

In its sample, this clonotype was seen many times. This rearrangement joins TRBV5-1 to TRBJ2-5; TRBD2 is a possible D gene (5 bases). V lost 6 bases and J lost 2, with 14 bases in between. Germline values: CDR1 SGHRS, CDR2 YFSETQ. There are 14 residues in the CDR3. CDR3 sequence (DNA): TGCGCCAGCACCGGAGGTGGAATTCAAGAGACCCAGTACTTC. Amino acid sequence: CASTGGGIQETQYF.

This clonotype was recorded a few times. The chain links TRBV20-1 to TRBJ2-5; no definite D call. The CDR3 is 14 amino acids. CDR1 and CDR2 (germline): DFQATT, SNEGSKA (reference sequence). Trimming took off 3 bases at V and 3 bases at J, with 14 bases between the two ends. CDR3 nucleotides: TGCAGTGCTAGGGCCCCCATCGGAAAAGAGACCCAGTACTTC. This gives the protein CSARAPIGKETQYF.

This clonotype was observed a few times. The J gene is TRBJ1-1, the V gene TRBV20-1, with D perhaps TRBD1 (5 bases). The V gene's germline CDR1 is DFQATT and CDR2 SNEGSKA (reference sequence). Trimming removed 2 bases at V and 2 bases at J, with 9 bases between. This CDR3 comprises 13 residues. The CDR3 here is CSARLGVNTEAFF. The CDR3 coding sequence is TGCAGTGCTAGATTAGGGGTAAACACTGAAGCTTTCTTT.

The chain has TRBV7-9 and TRBJ1-1; possible D gene TRBD1, 6 bases. Germline values: CDR1 SEHNR, CDR2 FQNEAQ (reference sequence). CDR3 size: 14 residues. V was pared by 5 bases and J by 4 bases, with 14 bases between. The CDR3 DNA reads TGTGCCAGCAGCCTTCCGGGGGGCAGCACTGAAGCTTTCTTT. This sequence encodes CASSLPGGSTEAFF.

This clonotype was counted only a few times. The J gene is TRBJ2-5, the V gene TRBV5-1; 8 bases are a match to TRBD1. V lost 3 bases, J lost 1 base, and 8 bases stayed unmatched. Germline lookup yields CDR1 SGHRS and CDR2 YFSETQ. The CDR3 covers 16 residues. The CDR3: CASSSGQGGFQETQYF. As DNA, the CDR3 is TGCGCCAGCAGCTCAGGACAGGGAGGCTTCCAAGAGACCCAGTACTTC.

The sample holds a few counts of this clonotype. This rearrangement joins TRBV29-1 to TRBJ2-3; D possibly corresponds to TRBD2 (6 bases). The germline gives CDR1 SQVTM, CDR2 ANQGSEA. The length of the CDR3 is 14 residues. CDR3 sequence reads: CTYTRGRPTDTQYF. The CDR3 region has the DNA TGCACCTATACTCGGGGGAGGCCTACAGATACGCAGTATTTT.

This clonotype came up a few times. The gene calls are TRBV5-1 and TRBJ2-5, with 8 bases that match TRBD1. This CDR3 comprises 16 residues. CDR1 and CDR2 from the germline V gene are SGHRS and YFSETQ. V trimming: 4 bases; J trimming: 1 base; junction bases outside the gene matches: 9. The CDR3 is CASSPRDRSSQETQYF. The CDR3 nucleotides are TGCGCCAGCAGCCCCAGGGACAGGTCCAGCCAAGAGACCCAGTACTTC.

This clonotype was seen at least ten times. V usage is TRBV18 and J usage is TRBJ2-3; TRBD2 might be the D (6 bases). The CDR3 covers 14 residues. V lost 6 bases and J 0 bases, leaving 10 bases between the germline ends. Per the germline V gene, CDR1 is KGHSH and CDR2 is LQKENI. Here the CDR3 reads CASSSTRSTDTQYF. In DNA, the CDR3 is TGTGCCAGCTCGTCGACTAGAAGCACAGATACGCAGTATTTT.

The chain carries TRBV5-6 and TRBJ1-4, with D possibly being TRBD1 (5 bases). Germline V gives CDR1 SGHDT, CDR2 YYEEEE. The CDR3 has 15 amino acids. The germline V and J ends were trimmed by 6 bases and 5 bases, with 17 bases remaining between them. CDR3 region: CASTFGPGPNEKLFF. The CDR3 DNA is TGTGCCAGCACCTTTGGACCGGGGCCCAATGAAAAACTGTTTTTT.

This chain links TRBV7-2 with TRBJ2-5; D is possibly TRBD1 (6 bases). This CDR3 region has 14 residues. The germline V gene encodes CDR1 SGHTA and CDR2 FQGNSA. The ends were cut back, 1 base at V and 5 bases at J, with 11 bases in the middle. The CDR3 DNA reads TGTGCCAGCAGCTTAGTACAGGGCCTGGAGACCCAGTACTTC. It translates to CASSLVQGLETQYF.

This clonotype has at least ten counts. The chain carries TRBV5-1 and TRBJ2-2, with D tentatively TRBD1 (6 bases). V was shortened by 0 bases and J by 6 bases, with 12 bases between the two germline ends. Germline-derived CDR1 and CDR2 are SGHRS and YFSETQ. The CDR3 spans 15 residues. In DNA, the CDR3 is TGCGCCAGCAGCTTGGAACCTGGGGGCTCCGGGGAGCTGTTTTTT. It specifies CASSLEPGGSGELFF.

This clonotype turned up a few times. The chain recombines TRBV29-1 with TRBJ2-1; 7 nucleotides agree with TRBD2. V shed 6 bases, J shed 4 bases, and the junction held 9 bases outside the gene matches. CDR3 length: 14 residues. Looked up from germline, CDR1 is SQVTM and CDR2 is ANQGSEA. The CDR3 region is CSVETWREYNEQFF. CDR3 nucleotide sequence: TGCAGCGTCGAGACTTGGCGGGAGTACAATGAGCAGTTCTTC.

V usage is TRBV12-3 or TRBV12-4 and J usage is TRBJ1-2, with 7 bases matching TRBD1. The CDR3 runs to 14 residues. Trimming cost V 6 bases and J 4 bases; bases outside gene matches: 8. The DNA for the CDR3 is TGTGCCAGCAGCATCGACAGGGAGGGCTATGGCTACACCTTC. This encodes CASSIDREGYGYTF.

This clonotype was recorded many times. The chain carries TRBV3-1 and TRBJ1-1; TRBD1 might be the D (5 bases). V was shortened by 1 base and J by 5 bases, with 14 bases between the two germline ends. Germline CDR1 and CDR2: LGHDT and YNNKEL (reference sequence). The CDR3 runs 15 residues. CDR3 bases: TGTGCCAGCAGCCAAGGGGCGGTCCGGGGGACTGAAGCTTTCTTT. This gives the protein CASSQGAVRGTEAFF.

This clonotype was counted a few times. The chain uses TRBV3-1 and TRBJ2-5; D gene uncertain. Germline CDR1 LGHDT, CDR2 YNNKEL (reference sequence). This CDR3 region has 12 residues. V lost 2 bases and J 5 bases, leaving 6 bases between the germline ends. The CDR3: CASSQPGETQYF. In DNA, the CDR3 is TGTGCCAGCAGCCAACCCGGCGAGACCCAGTACTTC.

The chain combines TRBV11-3 with TRBJ2-1; 7 positions match TRBD2. Germline CDR1 and CDR2: SGHNT and YENEEA. The CDR3 loop spans 13 amino acids. The J segment lost 13 bases and the V segment lost 0 bases, leaving 6 bases of the junction unmatched. CDR3 region: CASSLEPGGEQFF. Here the CDR3 DNA reads TGTGCCAGCAGCTTAGAACCGGGGGGTGAACAGTTCTTC.

This clonotype was detected only a few times. J is TRBJ2-1 and V is TRBV11-1; 9 positions match TRBD2. The CDR3 is 16 amino acids. The V segment lost 3 bases and the J segment 2 bases; nucleotides outside the gene matches: 5. CDR1 SGHAT and CDR2 FQDESV come from the germline V gene (reference sequence). The CDR3 is CASSLEIAGAYNEQFF. CDR3 coding DNA: TGTGCCAGCAGCTTGGAAATAGCGGGAGCCTACAATGAGCAGTTCTTC. Based on the CDR3 plus reference TRBV11-1 and TRBJ2-1, the full variable domain is EAEVAQSPRYKITEKSQAVAFWCDPISGHATLYWYRQILGQGPELLVQFQDESVVDDSQLPKDRFSAERLKGVDSTLKIQPAELGDSAMYLCASSLEIAGAYNEQFFGPGTRLTVL.

The chain links TRBV15 to TRBJ1-5; D is undetermined. The CDR3 is 13 residues long. Germline V gene data show CDR1 as LNHNV and CDR2 as YYDKDF (reference sequence). Trimming removed 7 bases at V and 8 bases at J, with 15 bases between. This CDR3 is CATMRGAGEPQHF. CDR3 DNA sequence: TGTGCCACCATGCGGGGTGCTGGTGAGCCCCAGCATTTT.

The gene calls are TRBV11-2 and TRBJ2-2; D might be TRBD2 (5 bases). The V end was cut by 4 bases, the J end by 5 bases, with 11 bases between. This CDR3 region has 14 residues. CDR1 and CDR2 (germline): SGHAT, FQNNGV. The CDR3 sequence is CASSSLLATGELFF. The DNA of the CDR3 is TGTGCCAGCAGCTCACTGCTAGCTACCGGGGAGCTGTTTTTT.

The rearrangement joins TRBV20-1 to TRBJ1-4; D not resolved. The CDR3 covers 11 residues. Trimming shortened V by 6 bases and J by 7 bases, and 9 bases separated the two germline ends. In germline, CDR1 is DFQATT, CDR2 SNEGSKA (reference sequence). The CDR3 loop reads CSAMRIEKLFF. In DNA form, the CDR3 reads TGCAGTGCCATGCGCATTGAAAAACTGTTTTTT.

This clonotype came up a few times. This chain connects TRBV20-1 to TRBJ2-3; TRBD2 matches 7 bases. The germline gives CDR1 DFQATT, CDR2 SNEGSKA (reference sequence). This CDR3 spans 15 amino acids. Trimming at V came to 1 base and at J to 2 bases, leaving 6 bases not matched to a gene. Written as DNA, the CDR3 is TGCAGTGCTAGAGCAGGGACTACTTTCACAGATACGCAGTATTTT. Amino acid sequence: CSARAGTTFTDTQYF.

This clonotype was observed a handful of times. This chain joins TRBV5-1 and TRBJ1-5; no firm D call. The germline gives CDR1 SGHRS, CDR2 YFSETQ. The CDR3 spans 15 residues. V was shortened by 7 bases and J by 6 bases, with 20 bases between the two germline ends. CDR3 loop: CASRLAVGPGQPQHF. CDR3 in DNA: TGCGCCAGCCGACTCGCGGTCGGACCCGGTCAGCCCCAGCATTTT.

The J gene is TRBJ1-2, the V gene TRBV5-1; D call uncertain. The CDR3 spans 15 residues. The V gene's germline CDR1 is SGHRS and CDR2 YFSETQ. The V gene lost 3 bases and the J gene lost 6 bases, with 18 bases spanning the gap. This CDR3 reads CASSSDLRAENGYTF. As DNA, the CDR3 is TGCGCCAGCAGCTCGGACCTACGGGCGGAGAATGGCTACACCTTC.

This clonotype appeared a few times. The chain uses TRBV7-7 and TRBJ2-1; D gene unclear. The CDR3 consists of 15 residues. V was clipped by 5 bases and J by 3 bases, with 14 bases between them. The germline gives CDR1 SSHAT, CDR2 FNYEAQ (reference sequence). CDR3 sequence: CASSALQNGYNEQFF. Here the CDR3 DNA reads TGTGCCAGCAGCGCTCTCCAGAACGGCTACAATGAGCAGTTCTTC.

V and J are TRBV5-1 and TRBJ2-3, with TRBD2 matching 8 bases. CDR3 length equals 16 residues. The ends lost 4 bases at V and 4 bases at J; junction bases unmatched: 11. CDR1 is SGHRS, CDR2 YFSETQ, per germline. CDR3 sequence: CASSPPRGTSPDTQYF. As DNA, the CDR3 is TGCGCCAGCAGCCCTCCCCGAGGGACTAGTCCAGATACGCAGTATTTT.

This clonotype turned up a few times. The rearrangement links TRBV7-9 to TRBJ2-5; D remains ambiguous. The germline gives CDR1 SEHNR, CDR2 FQNEAQ (reference sequence). The V end was cut by 5 bases, the J end by 9 bases, with 10 bases between. The CDR3 loop spans 11 amino acids. The DNA of the CDR3 is TGTGCCAGCAGCGCAACTACCCCCCAGTACTTC. Translation gives CASSATTPQYF.

The chain links TRBV7-9 to TRBJ2-1; D call uncertain. Trimming removed 0 bases at V and 10 bases at J, with 10 bases between. Per germline, CDR1 SEHNR and CDR2 FQNEAQ (reference sequence). The CDR3 is 13 amino acids. The CDR3 protein is CASSLAVAAEQFF. The CDR3 DNA reads as TGTGCCAGCAGCTTAGCGGTGGCCGCCGAGCAGTTCTTC.